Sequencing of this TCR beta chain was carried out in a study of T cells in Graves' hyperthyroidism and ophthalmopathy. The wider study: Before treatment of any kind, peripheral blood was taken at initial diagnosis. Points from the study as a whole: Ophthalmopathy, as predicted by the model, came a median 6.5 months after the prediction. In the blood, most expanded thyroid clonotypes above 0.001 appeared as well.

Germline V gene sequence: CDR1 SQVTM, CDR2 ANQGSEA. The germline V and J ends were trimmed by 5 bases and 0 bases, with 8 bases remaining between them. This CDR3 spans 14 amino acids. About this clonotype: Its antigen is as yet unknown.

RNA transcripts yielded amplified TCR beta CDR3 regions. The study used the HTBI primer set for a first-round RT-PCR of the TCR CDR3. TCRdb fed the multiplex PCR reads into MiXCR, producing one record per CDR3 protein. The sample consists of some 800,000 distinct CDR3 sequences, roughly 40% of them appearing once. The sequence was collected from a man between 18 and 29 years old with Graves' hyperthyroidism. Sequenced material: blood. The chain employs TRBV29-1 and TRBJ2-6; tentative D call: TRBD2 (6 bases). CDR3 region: CSVPGSSGANVLTF. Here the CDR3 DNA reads TGCAGCGTTCCCGGGAGCTCTGGGGCCAACGTCCTGACTTTC.